A selection of T cell receptor beta chains follows, all from one sample in a study of Ad26.COV2.S vaccination and SARS-CoV-2 variants. Measured with immunoSEQ multiplex PCR; TCRdb has only the in-frame clones, and not every one. The sample has roughly 300,000 clones; around 88% are singletons. The source was peripheral blood, collected in a trial of Ad26.COV2.S vaccine versus placebo. The source of these receptors is a person between 18 and 59 years old who received the Ad26.COV2.S COVID-19 vaccine or a placebo. Each CDR3 is given with its conserved first and last residue. Fields, in order: D gene, CDR3 length, clone size, J gene, V gene, CDR3 DNA, CDR3 protein. D genes are given only for firm matches. The size entry is marked missing in some rows and otherwise reads once, few, many or a size class.

D: .
length: 18
size: .
J: TRBJ1-4
V: TRBV4-3
DNA: TGCGCCAGCAGCCAAGAGTCCCCTACAGTTGCAACTAATGAAAAACTGTTTTTT
CDR3: CASSQESPTVATNEKLFF

D: .
length: 12
size: .
J: TRBJ2-1
V: TRBV9
DNA: TGTGCCAGCAGCGCCAACTTGCATGAGCAGTTCTTC
CDR3: CASSANLHEQFF

D: TRBD1
length: 15
size: .
J: TRBJ1-1
V: TRBV6-2/TRBV6-3
DNA: TGTGCCAGCAGTGACGGGACAGGTATGAACACTGAAGCTTTCTTT
CDR3: CASSDGTGMNTEAFF

D: .
length: 13
size: .
J: TRBJ2-1
V: TRBV7-9
DNA: TGTGCCAGCAGCCCGGAGGGGACATTAAGGCAGTTCTTC
CDR3: CASSPEGTLRQFF

D: .
length: 17
size: .
J: TRBJ1-1
V: TRBV4-2
DNA: TGTGCCAGCAGCCAAGCGGCCGTCGAACAGGGATGGACTGAAGCTTTCTTT
CDR3: CASSQAAVEQGWTEAFF

D: .
length: 13
size: .
J: TRBJ2-4
V: TRBV2
DNA: TGTGCCAGCAGTGAAGGGGGGCTGGGCATTCAGTACTTC
CDR3: CASSEGGLGIQYF

D: TRBD1
length: 15
size: .
J: TRBJ1-1
V: TRBV5-1
DNA: TGCGCCAGCAGCCCAGGACAGGGGTGGAACACTGAAGCTTTCTTT
CDR3: CASSPGQGWNTEAFF

D: .
length: 14
size: .
J: TRBJ2-2
V: TRBV4-3
DNA: TGCGCCAGCAGCCAAGAGACAGGTACCGGGGAGCTGTTTTTT
CDR3: CASSQETGTGELFF

D: .
length: 13
size: .
J: TRBJ1-1
V: TRBV7-6
DNA: TGTGCCAGCAGCTTAGAGTCCGGAGGGGGAGCTTTCTTT
CDR3: CASSLESGGGAFF

D: .
length: 14
size: once
J: TRBJ2-3
V: TRBV28
DNA: TGTGCCAGCAGTCTGCTGAAAAGTACAGATACGCAGTATTTT
CDR3: CASSLLKSTDTQYF

D: TRBD1
length: 14
size: .
J: TRBJ2-3
V: TRBV10-1
DNA: TGCGCCAGCAATGAGGGACAGGGGCCAGATACGCAGTATTTT
CDR3: CASNEGQGPDTQYF

D: .
length: 14
size: few
J: TRBJ2-1
V: TRBV7-6
DNA: TGTGCCAGCAGCTTAGGAAGGGACCGCAATGAGCAGTTCTTC
CDR3: CASSLGRDRNEQFF

D: TRBD1
length: 15
size: few
J: TRBJ1-1
V: TRBV19
DNA: TGTGCCAGTAGTCTCCGACAGGGGCCTAACACTGAAGCTTTCTTT
CDR3: CASSLRQGPNTEAFF

D: TRBD2
length: 15
size: .
J: TRBJ2-3
V: TRBV7-2
DNA: TGTGCCAGCAGTCCGGGGGGGCCGGAAACAGATACGCAGTATTTT
CDR3: CASSPGGPETDTQYF

D: TRBD2
length: 15
size: .
J: TRBJ2-2
V: TRBV7-2
DNA: TGTGCCAGCAGCTTGGCGACTAGCGGGGCCGGGGAGCTGTTTTTT
CDR3: CASSLATSGAGELFF

D: .
length: 13
size: .
J: TRBJ1-5
V: TRBV27
DNA: TGTGCCAGCAGTTTAGGTCAGGCACAGCCCCAGCATTTT
CDR3: CASSLGQAQPQHF

D: .
length: 15
size: .
J: TRBJ1-4
V: TRBV7-9
DNA: TGTGCCAGCAGCCTCCGCGGAGGGGCGAGGGAAAAACTGTTTTTT
CDR3: CASSLRGGAREKLFF

D: .
length: 15
size: .
J: TRBJ1-6
V: TRBV6-5
DNA: TGTGCCAGCAGTTACTCCGTGGGCCATAATTCACCCCTCCACTTT
CDR3: CASSYSVGHNSPLHF

D: .
length: 15
size: .
J: TRBJ1-2
V: TRBV7-2
DNA: TGTGCCAGCAGCTTAGGGTTGGCAGCCCGCTATGGCTACACCTTC
CDR3: CASSLGLAARYGYTF

D: .
length: 12
size: .
J: TRBJ1-2
V: TRBV27
DNA: TGTGCCAGCAGTTCAAGTCTCAGGGGCTACACCTTC
CDR3: CASSSSLRGYTF

D: .
length: 13
size: .
J: TRBJ2-7
V: TRBV4-1
DNA: TGCGCCAGCAGCCAAGATCCCGGAAACGAGCAGTACTTC
CDR3: CASSQDPGNEQYF

D: .
length: 11
size: .
J: TRBJ2-7
V: TRBV10-3
DNA: TGTGCCATCATGGAAGGGTTCGAGCAGTACTTC
CDR3: CAIMEGFEQYF

D: TRBD1
length: 14
size: .
J: TRBJ1-3
V: TRBV2
DNA: TGTGCCAGCAGAAGTACAGGGGTTGGGGACACCATATATTTT
CDR3: CASRSTGVGDTIYF

D: .
length: 14
size: few
J: TRBJ1-2
V: TRBV5-1
DNA: TGCGCCAGCACTGTGGCCGGGGGTAACTATGGCTACACCTTC
CDR3: CASTVAGGNYGYTF

D: TRBD2
length: 18
size: few
J: TRBJ2-1
V: TRBV18
DNA: TGTGCCAGCTCACCACCTCTTTTAGCGGGAGCGCAACACCATGAGCAGTTCTTC
CDR3: CASSPPLLAGAQHHEQFF

D: TRBD2
length: 15
size: once
J: TRBJ2-3
V: TRBV3-1/TRBV3-2
DNA: TGTGCCAGCAGCTTCCGTAGCGGGAGTGTAGATACGCAGTATTTT
CDR3: CASSFRSGSVDTQYF

D: TRBD2
length: 16
size: .
J: TRBJ2-7
V: TRBV3-1/TRBV3-2
DNA: TGTGCCAGCAGCCAAGCGGGGACTAGCGACTCCTACGAGCAGTACTTC
CDR3: CASSQAGTSDSYEQYF

D: .
length: 13
size: once
J: TRBJ1-1
V: TRBV11-2
DNA: TGTGCCAGCAGCCGACAGGTTAACACTGAAGCTTTCTTT
CDR3: CASSRQVNTEAFF

D: .
length: 15
size: many
J: TRBJ2-2
V: TRBV6-1
DNA: TGTGCCAGCAGTGAATCCGGCGAGAACACCGGGGAGCTGTTTTTT
CDR3: CASSESGENTGELFF

D: TRBD1
length: 14
size: once
J: TRBJ2-7
V: TRBV10-2
DNA: TGCGCCAGCAGTCTTGACAGGGTCCCTCCCGAGCAGTACTTC
CDR3: CASSLDRVPPEQYF

D: TRBD1
length: 13
size: once
J: TRBJ1-2
V: TRBV7-8
DNA: TGTGCCAGCAGCCACGGACAGGGCGTGGGCTACACCTTC
CDR3: CASSHGQGVGYTF

D: .
length: 13
size: .
J: TRBJ1-2
V: TRBV27
DNA: TGTGCCAGCAGGCCGCCGGGGGCAGAAGGCTACACCTTC
CDR3: CASRPPGAEGYTF